This is a list of T cell receptor beta chains from one sample in a study of regulatory T cells in long-lasting Graves disease. TCRdb re-called the multiplex PCR reads through MiXCR, storing one row per CDR3 protein. The profile covers 500,000 to 700,000 distinct CDR3 sequences, with approximately 29% appearing a single time and around 42% taken by the ten largest. The sequences come from peripheral blood mononuclear cells (PBMCs), collected when the disease was refractory, from a patient treated with antithyroid drugs. Receptors were obtained from a female donor with Graves disease. The CDR3 runs from the conserved cysteine through the conserved F or W. A D gene is named only where the DNA matches it firmly. Rows may omit the clone size; those that give it use once, few, many or a size class.

>.|TRBJ2-5|TRBV29-1|.
TGCAGCGCCACACCTAGGGACGGAGAGACCCAGTACTTC
CSATPRDGETQYF
>.|TRBJ1-1|TRBV25-1|TRBD1
TGTGCCAGCCAACAGGGGTGGGGCACTGAAGCTTTCTTT
CASQQGWGTEAFF
>many|TRBJ1-5|TRBV6-1|.
TGTGCCAGCAAGGTCGGGGTAAATCAGCCCCAGCATTTT
CASKVGVNQPQHF
>many|TRBJ1-2|TRBV28|.
TGTGCCAGCATTAAAGGGCCCCTAAGGACAAGAAGGCCTGGGGGCTACACCTTC
CASIKGPLRTRRPGGYTF
>few|TRBJ1-6|TRBV19|TRBD1
TGTGCCAGTCGTCCCCCGGGACAGAATTCACCCCTCCACTTT
CASRPPGQNSPLHF
>many|TRBJ2-7|TRBV6-1|.
TGTGCCACCTCCCGGGACACCACCTACGAGCAGTACTTC
CATSRDTTYEQYF
>many|TRBJ1-2|TRBV2|.
TGTGCCAGCAGTGACAGGGGAGCCTATAACTATGGCTACACCTTC
CASSDRGAYNYGYTF
>.|TRBJ1-1|TRBV7-2|TRBD1
TGTGCCAGCAGCTTCGTATCAGGGGGCACTGAAGCTTTCTTT
CASSFVSGGTEAFF
>.|TRBJ1-6|TRBV6-2/TRBV6-3|.
TGTGCCAGCGGTAGGGGGACCAATTCACCCCTCCACTTT
CASGRGTNSPLHF
>.|TRBJ2-7|TRBV7-9|.
TGTGCCAGCAGTCAAGACAGGCACGAGCAGTACTTC
CASSQDRHEQYF
>.|TRBJ2-2|TRBV19|TRBD2
TGTGCCAGTACTTGGACTAGGGTCACCGGGGAGCTGTTTTTT
CASTWTRVTGELFF
>.|TRBJ1-5|TRBV11-2|TRBD1
TGTGCCAGCAGCTTAGAACAGGGGAACAATCAGCCCCAGCATTTT
CASSLEQGNNQPQHF
>many|TRBJ1-5|TRBV28|TRBD1
TGTGCCAGCAGCCCGACAGGGTGGGGAGGGGGGCCCCAGCATTTT
CASSPTGWGGGPQHF
>.|TRBJ2-7|TRBV6-2/TRBV6-3|TRBD1
TGTGCCAGCTTGACAGGGAACGGCGAGCAGTACTTC
CASLTGNGEQYF
>.|TRBJ2-7|TRBV20-1|.
TGCAGTGCAACGGACGGCAGATACTACGAGCAGTACTTC
CSATDGRYYEQYF
>few|TRBJ2-7|TRBV7-2|TRBD2
TGTGCCAGCAGCCCTCGACTAGCGGGAGAGTTCTACGAGCAGTACTTC
CASSPRLAGEFYEQYF
>many|TRBJ2-5|TRBV2|.
TGTGCCAGCAGTTCCCCGGGACGGGTACAAGAGACCCAGTACTTC
CASSSPGRVQETQYF
>.|TRBJ1-2|TRBV25-1|.
TGTGCCAGCAGTGCCGGGGAGGCCCCCTATGGCTACACCTTC
CASSAGEAPYGYTF
>.|TRBJ2-2|TRBV5-4|TRBD1
TGTGCCAGCAGCGGGAGGGGCAGGACAGGGGGATACACCGGGGAGCTGTTTTTT
CASSGRGRTGGYTGELFF
>.|TRBJ1-3|TRBV25-1|.
TGTGCCAGCAGTGATCAGGTCTCTGGAAACACCATATATTTT
CASSDQVSGNTIYF
>.|TRBJ1-5|TRBV9|TRBD1
TGTGCCAGCAGCCAGACAGGGGCAGACAATCAGCCCCAGCATTTT
CASSQTGADNQPQHF
>.|TRBJ1-6|TRBV20-1|.
TGCAGTGCTAGTCTCGGATATAATTCACCCCTCCACTTT
CSASLGYNSPLHF
>.|TRBJ2-2|TRBV7-9|.
TGTGCCAGCAGCTTATGCTCCGCCAGGAGGACGAACACCGGGGAGCTGTTTTTT
CASSLCSARRTNTGELFF
>.|TRBJ1-5|TRBV30|.
TGTGCCTGGACCCCGGGGGCCGCTAAGATCAATCAGCCCCAGCATTTT
CAWTPGAAKINQPQHF
>.|TRBJ2-7|TRBV2|TRBD1
TGTGCCAGCCTAAAAGGACAGGGAACCTCCTACGAGCAGTACTTC
CASLKGQGTSYEQYF
>once|TRBJ2-7|TRBV10-2|.
TGCGCCAGCAGCCCAACAGGGGGAGGGTCCTACGAGCAGTACTTC
CASSPTGGGSYEQYF
>.|TRBJ1-4|TRBV19|TRBD1
TGTGCCAGTAGTGCCTCCGGGACAGGGGCGGAAAAACTGTTTTTT
CASSASGTGAEKLFF
>.|TRBJ1-2|TRBV14|.
TGTGCCAGCAGCCGGTTTATTCAGGGGATCGATGGCTACACCTTC
CASSRFIQGIDGYTF
>few|TRBJ2-2|TRBV11-2|TRBD2
TGTGCCAGCAGCTTTTTAGGACTAGAGGCCGGGGAGCTGTTTTTT
CASSFLGLEAGELFF
>.|TRBJ1-2|TRBV15|TRBD1
TGTGCCACCAGCAGCGCACAGGGGGCGCGTGGCTACACCTTC
CATSSAQGARGYTF
>.|TRBJ1-1|TRBV13|TRBD1
TGTGCCAGCAGCATACGAAGAGGACAGGGCACTGAAGCTTTCTTT
CASSIRRGQGTEAFF
>.|TRBJ2-5|TRBV29-1|.
TGCAGCGTTGCGATGGAAGAGACCCAGTACTTC
CSVAMEETQYF
>.|TRBJ2-7|TRBV7-2|.
TGTGCCAGCAGCTTAGGTGGGACGTTCAACTACGAGCAGTACTTC
CASSLGGTFNYEQYF
>.|TRBJ2-7|TRBV6-1|.
TGTGCCAGCAGTGAAGAACTGGACACCGACGAGCAGTACTTC
CASSEELDTDEQYF
>few|TRBJ2-7|TRBV5-1|TRBD2
TGCGCCAGCAGCTTGGTACTAGCGGGAGTGTCGGGGCCCTGCGAGCAGTACTTC
CASSLVLAGVSGPCEQYF
>few|TRBJ2-7|TRBV7-9|.
TGTGCCAGCAGCTTAAATGAGTGGGCAGGGGACGAGCAGTACTTC
CASSLNEWAGDEQYF
>many|TRBJ1-5|TRBV28|TRBD1
TGTGCCAGCAGTATCGCGACAGGGGGCCTTCAGCCCCAGCATTTT
CASSIATGGLQPQHF
>few|TRBJ2-7|TRBV7-2|.
TGTGCCAGCAGCTTCCCGGGGGAAGGGTCTTCCTACGAGCAGTACTTC
CASSFPGEGSSYEQYF
>few|TRBJ2-5|TRBV20-1|.
TGCAGTGCCAGGCTCCCCGGGCTTGGGCCAGAGACCCAGTACTTC
CSARLPGLGPETQYF
>.|TRBJ1-2|TRBV28|TRBD1
TGTGCCAGCAGTTTTTCGGGACAGGGGGCAACCAACTATGGCTACACCTTC
CASSFSGQGATNYGYTF
>many|TRBJ1-2|TRBV20-1|.
TGCAGTGCTGGAGCAGGGGTCTATGGCTACACCTTC
CSAGAGVYGYTF
>.|TRBJ1-1|TRBV25-1|TRBD1
TGTGCCAGCAATACCGGGACAGGGACTTTTGACACTGAAGCTTTCTTT
CASNTGTGTFDTEAFF
>few|TRBJ2-7|TRBV12-3/TRBV12-4|TRBD2
TGTGCCAGCAGTTTAGATGGTAGCGGGAGATACGAGCAGTACTTC
CASSLDGSGRYEQYF
>.|TRBJ1-5|TRBV2|.
TGTGCCAGCAGTGAGCAGACTAGCAATCAGCCCCAGCATTTT
CASSEQTSNQPQHF
>many|TRBJ2-5|TRBV2|TRBD2
TGTGCCAGCAGCGGACTAGCTATTACCCGGGAGACCCAGTACTTC
CASSGLAITRETQYF
>.|TRBJ2-7|TRBV6-1|TRBD1
TGTGCCAGCAGTCGACGGACAGGGAGCTCCTACGAGCAGTACTTC
CASSRRTGSSYEQYF
>few|TRBJ2-2|TRBV10-3|TRBD1
TGTGCCATCAGTGAACAGGGGGCCGGGGAGCTGTTTTTT
CAISEQGAGELFF
>.|TRBJ2-7|TRBV12-3/TRBV12-4|TRBD1
TGTGCCAGCAAACAAGCCGGGACAGGGGCCGAGCAGTACTTC
CASKQAGTGAEQYF
>many|TRBJ1-5|TRBV27|TRBD1
TGTGCCAGCAGTCGGACAGGGGAACCTAGCAATCAGCCCCAGCATTTT
CASSRTGEPSNQPQHF
>.|TRBJ1-5|TRBV27|.
TGTGCCAGCAGAACGAGGGGGTCCAATCAGCCCCAGCATTTT
CASRTRGSNQPQHF